The clone carrying this TCR beta chain was recorded once. The target antigen is unknown. The data were obtained in a study of identifying expanded T cells in peripheral blood. Whole-study findings and limits: Technical replicates showed approximately 1.2 changed clones; two weeks 15 to 20; four weeks 19.

Profiling relied on immunoSEQ multiplex PCR, and the TCRdb table lists in-frame clones only, not all of them. The sample lists about 80,000 clones, 88% occurring once. Trimming took off 2 bases at V and 2 bases at J, with 9 bases between the two ends. The CDR3 spans 14 residues. Germline-derived CDR1 and CDR2 are MNHEY and SVGAGI. This TCR derives from a person aged 18 to 75 in good health. The source material was blood. This chain uses TRBV6-5 with TRBJ2-5; D ambiguous. In nucleotides, the CDR3 is TGTGCCAGCAGTTACGGGGATGCGCAAGAGACCCAGTACTTC. This sequence encodes CASSYGDAQETQYF.